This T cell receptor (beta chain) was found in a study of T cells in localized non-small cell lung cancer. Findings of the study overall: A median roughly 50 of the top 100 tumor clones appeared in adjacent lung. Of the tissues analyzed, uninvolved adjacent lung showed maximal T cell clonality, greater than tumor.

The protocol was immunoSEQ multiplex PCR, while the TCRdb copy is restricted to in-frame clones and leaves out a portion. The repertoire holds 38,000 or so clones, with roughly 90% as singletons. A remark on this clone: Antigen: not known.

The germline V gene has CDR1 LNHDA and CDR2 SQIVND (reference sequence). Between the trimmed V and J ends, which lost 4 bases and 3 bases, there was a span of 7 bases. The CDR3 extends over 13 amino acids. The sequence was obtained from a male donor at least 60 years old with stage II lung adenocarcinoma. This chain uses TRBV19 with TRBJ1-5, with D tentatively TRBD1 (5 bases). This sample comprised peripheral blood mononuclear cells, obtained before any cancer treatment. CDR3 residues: CASSTGFNQPQHF. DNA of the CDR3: TGTGCCAGTAGTACAGGGTTCAATCAGCCCCAGCATTTT.